This T cell receptor beta chain came from a study of cytomegalovirus exposure and HLA in healthy donors. Concerning this clone: Its antigen is unidentified.

The study ran its PCR with 60 Vbeta and 13 Jbeta primers. Method: immunoSEQ multiplex PCR; TCRdb's copy keeps in-frame clones and lacks some. The sample has roughly 150,000 clones, 65% to 85% seen once. Whole-study results and caveats: V- and J-gene trimming of TCR beta was linked (in a later analysis) to a missense DCLRE1C variant. A later analysis found that most CMV-associated TCR beta chains appeared HLA-restricted. In an earlier analysis, in 587 donors, most V segments appeared productive either ~90% or ~30% of the time.

The CDR3 consists of 10 residues. V was shortened by 9 bases and J by 9 bases, with 11 bases between the two germline ends. From germline, CDR1 is MNHEY and CDR2 SVGAGI. Sequenced input: PBMCs. The rearrangement links TRBV6-5 to TRBJ1-1; possibly TRBD1 for D (6 bases). This TCR derives from a male donor in good health and CMV-seronegative. CDR3 protein: CASGGPQAFF. The CDR3 region has the DNA TGTGCCAGTGGGGGCCCTCAAGCTTTCTTT.